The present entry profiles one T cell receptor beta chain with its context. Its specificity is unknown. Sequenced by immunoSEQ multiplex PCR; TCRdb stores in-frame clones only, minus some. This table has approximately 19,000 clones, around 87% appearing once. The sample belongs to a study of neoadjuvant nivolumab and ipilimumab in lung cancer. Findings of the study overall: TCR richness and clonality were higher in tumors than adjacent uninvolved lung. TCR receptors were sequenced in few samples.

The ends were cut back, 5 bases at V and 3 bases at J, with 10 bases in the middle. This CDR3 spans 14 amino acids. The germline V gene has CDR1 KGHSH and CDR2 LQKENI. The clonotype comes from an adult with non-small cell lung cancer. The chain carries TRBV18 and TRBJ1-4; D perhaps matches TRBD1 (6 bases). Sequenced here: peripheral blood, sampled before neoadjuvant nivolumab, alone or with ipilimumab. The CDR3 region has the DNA TGTGCCAGCTCAGAACAGGGATCTAATGAAAAACTGTTTTTT. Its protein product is CASSEQGSNEKLFF.